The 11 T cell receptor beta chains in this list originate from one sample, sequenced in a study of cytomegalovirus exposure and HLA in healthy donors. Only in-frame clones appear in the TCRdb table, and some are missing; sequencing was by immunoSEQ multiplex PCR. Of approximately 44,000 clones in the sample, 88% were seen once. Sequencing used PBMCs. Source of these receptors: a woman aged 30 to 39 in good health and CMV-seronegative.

CDR3 residues: CATSREQGNYGYTF. For the CDR3, the DNA is TGTGCCACCAGCAGAGAGCAGGGAAACTATGGCTACACCTTC. The chain couples TRBV15 to TRBJ1-2; D perhaps matches TRBD1 (5 bases). Germline V gene lookup returns CDR1 LNHNV and CDR2 YYDKDF (reference sequence). V was shortened by 0 bases and J by 2 bases, with 7 bases between the two germline ends. The CDR3 has 14 residues.

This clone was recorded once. The CDR3 is CASSSWTGGSDQPQHF. Here the CDR3 DNA reads TGTGCCAGCAGTTCCTGGACAGGGGGTAGTGATCAGCCCCAGCATTTT. The rearrangement joins TRBV28 to TRBJ1-5; TRBD1 aligns across 10 bases. The ends lost 4 bases at V and 5 bases at J; junction bases unmatched: 8. This CDR3 is built from 16 residues. Germline V gene sequence: CDR1 MDHEN, CDR2 SYDVKM.

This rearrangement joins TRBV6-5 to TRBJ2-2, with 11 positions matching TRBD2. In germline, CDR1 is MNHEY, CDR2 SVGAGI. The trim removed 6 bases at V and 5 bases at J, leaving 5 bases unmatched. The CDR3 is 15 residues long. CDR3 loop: CASRKGLAVTGELFF. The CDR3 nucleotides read TGTGCCAGCAGAAAGGGACTAGCGGTTACCGGGGAGCTGTTTTTT.

The CDR3 region is CASRPGLAYNEQFF. The DNA for the CDR3 is TGTGCCAGCAGGCCGGGACTAGCCTACAATGAGCAGTTCTTC. The rearrangement uses TRBV2 and TRBJ2-1, with 8 bases lining up with TRBD2. The CDR3 spans 14 residues. The trim removed 6 bases at V and 2 bases at J, leaving 3 bases unmatched. CDR1 and CDR2 from the germline V gene are SNHLY and FYNNEI. Full variable domain (rest looked up from reference TRBV2 and TRBJ2-1): EPEVTQTPSHQVTQMGQEVILRCVPISNHLYFYWYRQILGQKVEFLVSFYNNEISEKSEIFDDQFSVERPDGSNFTLKIRSTKLEDSAMYFCASRPGLAYNEQFFGPGTRLTVL.

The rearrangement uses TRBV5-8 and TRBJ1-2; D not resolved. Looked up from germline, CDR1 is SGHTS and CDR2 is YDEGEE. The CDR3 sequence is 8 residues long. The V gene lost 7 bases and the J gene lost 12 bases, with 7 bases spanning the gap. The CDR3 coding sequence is TGTGCCAGCGCACTTAACACCTTC. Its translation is CASALNTF.

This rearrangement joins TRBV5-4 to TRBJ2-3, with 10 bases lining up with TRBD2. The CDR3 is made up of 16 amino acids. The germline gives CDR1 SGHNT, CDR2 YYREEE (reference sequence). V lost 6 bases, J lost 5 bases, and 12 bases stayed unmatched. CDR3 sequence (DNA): TGTGCCAGCACGACGCGAGCGGGAGGGCCCGGAGATACGCAGTATTTT. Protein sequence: CASTTRAGGPGDTQYF.

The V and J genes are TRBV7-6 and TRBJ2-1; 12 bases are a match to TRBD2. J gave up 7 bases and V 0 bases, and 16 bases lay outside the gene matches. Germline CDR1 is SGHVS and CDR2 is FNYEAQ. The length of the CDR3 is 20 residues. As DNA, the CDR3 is TGTGCCAGCAGCTTAGCTTCGGCACTAGCGGGAGGCTCCCTGTTGAATGAGCAGTTCTTC. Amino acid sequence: CASSLASALAGGSLLNEQFF.

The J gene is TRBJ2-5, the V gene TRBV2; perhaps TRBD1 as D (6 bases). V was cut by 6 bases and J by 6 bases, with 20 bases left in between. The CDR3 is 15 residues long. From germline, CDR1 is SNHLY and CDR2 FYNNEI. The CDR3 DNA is TGTGCCAGCAGCGATACCGGGACAACCTTAAAGACCCAGTACTTC. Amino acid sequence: CASSDTGTTLKTQYF. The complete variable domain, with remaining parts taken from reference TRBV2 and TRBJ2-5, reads EPEVTQTPSHQVTQMGQEVILRCVPISNHLYFYWYRQILGQKVEFLVSFYNNEISEKSEIFDDQFSVERPDGSNFTLKIRSTKLEDSAMYFCASSDTGTTLKTQYFGPGTRLLVL.

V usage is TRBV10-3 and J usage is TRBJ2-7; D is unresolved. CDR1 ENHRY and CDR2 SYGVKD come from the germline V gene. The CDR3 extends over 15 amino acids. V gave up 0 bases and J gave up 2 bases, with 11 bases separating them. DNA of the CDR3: TGTGCCATCAGTGAGTCGATTTCAGAAGCCTACGAGCAGTACTTC. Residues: CAISESISEAYEQYF.

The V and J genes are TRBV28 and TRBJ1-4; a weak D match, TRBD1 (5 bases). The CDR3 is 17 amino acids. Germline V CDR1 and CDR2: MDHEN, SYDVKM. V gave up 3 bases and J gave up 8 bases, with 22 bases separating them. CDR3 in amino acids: CASSFSKKGLVWEKLFF. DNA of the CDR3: TGTGCCAGCAGTTTCTCTAAGAAGGGGCTCGTGTGGGAAAAACTGTTTTTT.

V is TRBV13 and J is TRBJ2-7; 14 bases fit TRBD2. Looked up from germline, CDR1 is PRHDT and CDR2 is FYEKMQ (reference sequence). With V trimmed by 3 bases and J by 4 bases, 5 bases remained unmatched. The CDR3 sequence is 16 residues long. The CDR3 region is CASSFWTSGRSYEQYF. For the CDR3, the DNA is TGTGCCAGCAGCTTTTGGACTAGCGGGAGGTCTTACGAGCAGTACTTC.